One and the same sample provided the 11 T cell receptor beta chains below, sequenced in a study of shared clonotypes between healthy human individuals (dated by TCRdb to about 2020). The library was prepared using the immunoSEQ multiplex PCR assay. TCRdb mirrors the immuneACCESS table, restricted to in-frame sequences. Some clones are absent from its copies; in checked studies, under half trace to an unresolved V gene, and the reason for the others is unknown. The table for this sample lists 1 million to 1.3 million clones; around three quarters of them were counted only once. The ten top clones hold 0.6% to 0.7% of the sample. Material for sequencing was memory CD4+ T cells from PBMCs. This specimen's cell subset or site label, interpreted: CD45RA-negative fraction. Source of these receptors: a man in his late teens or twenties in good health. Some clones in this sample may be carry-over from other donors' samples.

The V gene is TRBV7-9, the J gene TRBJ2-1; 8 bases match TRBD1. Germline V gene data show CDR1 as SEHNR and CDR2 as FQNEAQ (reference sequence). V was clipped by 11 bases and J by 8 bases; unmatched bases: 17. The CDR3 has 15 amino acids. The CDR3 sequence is CAGGKGQGQGDEQFF. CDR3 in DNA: TGTGCCGGAGGGAAAGGACAGGGTCAGGGAGATGAGCAGTTCTTC.

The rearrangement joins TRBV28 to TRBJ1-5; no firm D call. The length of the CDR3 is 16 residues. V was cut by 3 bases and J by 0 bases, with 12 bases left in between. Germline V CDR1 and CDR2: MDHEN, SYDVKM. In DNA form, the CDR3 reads TGTGCCAGCAGTTTGAGGCAGGCGATTAGCAATCAGCCCCAGCATTTT. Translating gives CASSLRQAISNQPQHF.

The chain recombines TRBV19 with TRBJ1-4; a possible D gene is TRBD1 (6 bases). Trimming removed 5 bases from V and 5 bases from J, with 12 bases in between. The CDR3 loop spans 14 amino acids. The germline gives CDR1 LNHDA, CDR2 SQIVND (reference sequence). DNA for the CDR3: TGTGCCAGTAGTTCATGGGACATAAATGAAAAACTGTTTTTT. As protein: CASSSWDINEKLFF.

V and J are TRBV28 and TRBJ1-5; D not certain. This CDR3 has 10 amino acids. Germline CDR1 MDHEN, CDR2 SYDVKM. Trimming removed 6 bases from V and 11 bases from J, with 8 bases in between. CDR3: CASRGLAQHF. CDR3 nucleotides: TGTGCCAGCAGGGGGTTGGCCCAGCATTTT.

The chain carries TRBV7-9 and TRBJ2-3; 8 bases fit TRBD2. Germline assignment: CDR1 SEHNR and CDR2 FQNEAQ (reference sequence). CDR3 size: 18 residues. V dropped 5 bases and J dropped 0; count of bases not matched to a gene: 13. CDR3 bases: TGTGCCAGCAGCCCCCTCCTTGGCTTAGCGGGAAGCACAGATACGCAGTATTTT. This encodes CASSPLLGLAGSTDTQYF.

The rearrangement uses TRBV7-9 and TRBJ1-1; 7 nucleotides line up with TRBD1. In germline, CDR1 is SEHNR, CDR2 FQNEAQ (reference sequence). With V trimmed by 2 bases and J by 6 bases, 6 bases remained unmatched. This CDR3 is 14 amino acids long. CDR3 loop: CASSLSGGEAEAFF. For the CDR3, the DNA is TGTGCCAGCAGCTTATCAGGGGGGGAGGCTGAAGCTTTCTTT.

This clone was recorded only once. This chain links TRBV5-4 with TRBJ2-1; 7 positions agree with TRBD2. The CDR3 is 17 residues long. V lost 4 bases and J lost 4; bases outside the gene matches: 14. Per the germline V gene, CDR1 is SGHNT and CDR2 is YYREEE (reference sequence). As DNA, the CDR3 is TGTGCCAGCAGCCGGTCGGTTCTAAGCGGGACGTACAATGAGCAGTTCTTC. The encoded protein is CASSRSVLSGTYNEQFF.

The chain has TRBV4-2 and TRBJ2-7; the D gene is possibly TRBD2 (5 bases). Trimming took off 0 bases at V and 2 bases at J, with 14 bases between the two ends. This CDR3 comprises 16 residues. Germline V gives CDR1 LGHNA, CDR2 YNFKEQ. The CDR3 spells CASSQDYRDPPYEQYF. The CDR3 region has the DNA TGTGCCAGCAGCCAAGACTACCGGGATCCTCCCTACGAGCAGTACTTC.

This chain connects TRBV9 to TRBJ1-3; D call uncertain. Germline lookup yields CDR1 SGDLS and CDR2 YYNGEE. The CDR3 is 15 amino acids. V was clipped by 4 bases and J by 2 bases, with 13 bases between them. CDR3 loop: CASSPRQAAGNTIYF. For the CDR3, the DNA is TGTGCCAGCAGCCCCCGGCAGGCCGCTGGAAACACCATATATTTT.

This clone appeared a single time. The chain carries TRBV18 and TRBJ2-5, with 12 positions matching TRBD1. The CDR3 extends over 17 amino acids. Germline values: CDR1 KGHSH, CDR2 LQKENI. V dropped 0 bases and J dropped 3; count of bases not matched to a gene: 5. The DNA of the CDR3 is TGTGCCAGCTCACCACCGATGGGGACAGGGGGCAAAGAGACCCAGTACTTC. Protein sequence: CASSPPMGTGGKETQYF. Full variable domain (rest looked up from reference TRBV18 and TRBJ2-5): NAGVMQNPRHLVRRRGQEARLRCSPMKGHSHVYWYRQLPEEGLKFMVYLQKENIIDESGMPKERFSAEFPKEGPSILRIQQVVRGDSAAYFCASSPPMGTGGKETQYFGPGTRLLVL.

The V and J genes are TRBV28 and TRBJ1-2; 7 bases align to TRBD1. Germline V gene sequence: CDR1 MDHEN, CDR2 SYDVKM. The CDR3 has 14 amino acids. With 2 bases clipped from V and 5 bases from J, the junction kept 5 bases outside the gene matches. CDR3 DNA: TGTGCCAGCAGTTTACCGGGCAGGGGGTATGGCTACACCTTC. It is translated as CASSLPGRGYGYTF.